These 22 T cell receptor beta chains were all obtained from the same sample, sequenced in a study of T-cell reconstitution after alpha-beta-depleted transplantation in children (dated by TCRdb to the mid-2010s). The method was PCR. The data were produced on an Illumina HiSeq 2500. To normalize quantification of the TCRbeta repertoire, the TCR libraries were built with molecular barcoding that relied on unique molecular identifiers. The public reads were quality trimmed at Q25 with fastp and then assembled into clones with MiXCR by TCRdb, keeping productive beta chains. Under each unique CDR3 protein, matching rows form one entry showing the most common genes and DNA. The sample includes about 610,000 distinct CDR3 sequences, with about 10% observed a single time. The ten top clones hold about 4% of the sample. This material consisted of PBMCs from the stem cell graft donor, taken from the stem cell graft. Receptor source: a human donor who donated a stem cell graft to a child with acute myeloid leukemia.

This clonotype has at least ten counts. The V gene is TRBV6-5, the J gene TRBJ2-5, with TRBD2 matching over 7 bases. Per the germline V gene, CDR1 is MNHEY and CDR2 is SVGAGI. J gave up 0 bases and V 2 bases, and 6 bases lay outside the gene matches. The CDR3 spans 16 residues. CDR3 DNA sequence: TGTGCCAGCAGTTACCCCCGTGGGGGGGACCAAGAGACCCAGTACTTC. Its translation is CASSYPRGGDQETQYF.

This chain links TRBV5-1 with TRBJ2-7; no reliable D call. Germline V gene data show CDR1 as SGHRS and CDR2 as YFSETQ. The CDR3 runs to 15 residues. Trimming removed 0 bases from V and 3 bases from J, with 13 bases in between. The CDR3 reads CASSLASSDLYEQYF. The CDR3, as DNA: TGCGCCAGCAGCTTGGCCAGTTCGGACCTCTACGAGCAGTACTTC.

This clonotype has just a few counts. The V call is TRBV7-9, the J call TRBJ2-3; D is undetermined. CDR1 is SEHNR and CDR2 is FQNEAQ in the germline V gene (reference sequence). The length of the CDR3 is 14 residues. Trimming pared 1 base from V and 6 bases from J, leaving 11 bases between. The CDR3 bases are TGTGCCAGCAGCTTAGAAGGGATGGGGGATACGCAGTATTTT. Translated: CASSLEGMGDTQYF.

This rearrangement joins TRBV8-2 to TRBJ2-1. TRBV8-2 is given as a pseudogene. The CDR3 is 16 residues long. CDR3 residues: CASSSGLAADYNEQFF. The DNA of the CDR3 is TGTGCCAGCAGCTCTGGCCTTGCGGCTGACTACAATGAGCAGTTCTTC.

This clonotype was recorded many times. The V and J genes are TRBV20-1 and TRBJ2-1; 11 bases agree with TRBD2. V lost 3 bases to trimming and J lost 2 bases; unmatched junction nucleotides: 3. Germline-derived CDR1 and CDR2 are DFQATT and SNEGSKA (reference sequence). This CDR3 is built from 15 residues. The CDR3 sequence: CSARTSGKAYNEQFF. The CDR3 DNA reads as TGCAGTGCTAGGACTAGCGGGAAAGCCTACAATGAGCAGTTCTTC.

The chain recombines TRBV7-7 with TRBJ1-2; no clear D. Germline lookup yields CDR1 SSHAT and CDR2 FNYEAQ (reference sequence). CDR3 size: 12 residues. CDR3 in amino acids: CANSLVPAGYTF. The CDR3 DNA sequence: TGTGCTAACAGCCTTGTACCGGCTGGCTACACCTTC.

This clonotype was picked up a small number of times. V usage is TRBV6-1 and J usage is TRBJ2-5; 7 nucleotides line up with TRBD2. CDR1 and CDR2 from the germline V gene are MNHNS and SASEGT. Trimming at V came to 5 bases and at J to 13 bases, leaving 16 bases not matched to a gene. The length of the CDR3 is 14 residues. CDR3 loop: CASSPPGGPSVRYF. CDR3 coding DNA: TGTGCCAGCAGTCCACCGGGAGGCCCGTCTGTCCGGTACTTC.

The chain joins TRBV6-1 to TRBJ2-2; 9 bases map to TRBD2. The CDR3 runs 17 residues. Trimming at V came to 6 bases and at J to 7 bases, leaving 15 bases not matched to a gene. Per germline, CDR1 MNHNS and CDR2 SASEGT. The CDR3, as DNA: TGTGCCAGCAGCCCCCCGGCGGGAGGGCCTAGTTACGGGGAGCTGTTTTTT. This encodes CASSPPAGGPSYGELFF.

This clonotype showed up many times. The chain recombines TRBV20-1 with TRBJ2-1; the match to TRBD2 covers 7 bases. Germline CDR1 reads DFQATT; CDR2 reads SNEGSKA (reference sequence). V was pared by 2 bases and J by 0 bases, with 7 bases of the junction left unmatched. CDR3 length: 16 residues. CDR3 bases: TGCAGTGCTAGACCGACTAGCACCCGCTCCTACAATGAGCAGTTCTTC. Amino acids: CSARPTSTRSYNEQFF.

This clonotype was picked up a small number of times. The chain couples TRBV13 to TRBJ2-3, with D tentatively TRBD2 (5 bases). This CDR3 comprises 13 residues. CDR1 PRHDT and CDR2 FYEKMQ come from the germline V gene (reference sequence). Trimming removed 7 bases at V and 4 bases at J, with 12 bases between. Written as DNA, the CDR3 is TGTGCCAGCATCGGACCAGCGGCAGATACGCAGTATTTT. It codes for CASIGPAADTQYF.

Concerning this clonotype: This may be a read error: a much more frequent sequence differs by one nucleotide. This chain joins TRBV3-1 and TRBJ2-1; weak D call: TRBD2 (7 bases). The tail of the sequence fits TRBJ2-7 better, so the J call may be wrong. The germline gives CDR1 LGHDT, CDR2 YNNKEL (reference sequence). The CDR3 covers 15 residues. This CDR3 reads CASSQGTRGGDEQYF. As DNA, the CDR3 is TGTGCCAGCAGCCAAGGAACGAGGGGGGGAGATGAGCAGTACTTC.

This clonotype came up a few times. The chain is built from TRBV3-1 and TRBJ2-1; D unclear. Deletions cut 0 bases from V and 2 bases from J, with 8 bases between. CDR3 size: 15 residues. CDR1 LGHDT and CDR2 YNNKEL come from the germline V gene (reference sequence). CDR3 in DNA: TGTGCCAGCAGCCAAGAAGGCGGTCCCTACAATGAGCAGTTCTTC. Protein product: CASSQEGGPYNEQFF.

This clonotype was recorded many times. This chain joins TRBV5-1 and TRBJ1-1; no definite D call. Germline V gene lookup returns CDR1 SGHRS and CDR2 YFSETQ. The CDR3 covers 13 residues. Trimming shortened V by 0 bases and J by 3 bases, and 6 bases separated the two germline ends. The CDR3 loop is CASSLVTDTEAFF. The CDR3 bases are TGCGCCAGCAGCTTGGTAACGGACACTGAAGCTTTCTTT. Variable domain in full (rest from reference TRBV5-1 and TRBJ1-1): KAGVTQTPRYLIKTRGQQVTLSCSPISGHRSVSWYQQTPGQGLQFLFEYFSETQRNKGNFPGRFSGRQFSNSRSEMNVSTLELGDSALYLCASSLVTDTEAFFGQGTRLTVV.

The sample holds a few counts of this clonotype. The chain has TRBV7-2 and TRBJ1-6; D is uncertain. CDR3 length equals 16 residues. Trimming removed 8 bases from V and 6 bases from J, with 20 bases in between. Germline V gives CDR1 SGHTA, CDR2 FQGNSA. The CDR3 sequence is CASHRAAPTFNSPLHF. The CDR3 DNA is TGTGCCAGCCACCGGGCCGCTCCTACTTTTAATTCACCCCTCCACTTT.

There are many counts of this clonotype. CDR3: CSVPGQGTVEQYF. CDR3 DNA: TGCAGCGTTCCGGGACAGGGGACGGTCGAGCAGTACTTC. The rearrangement uses TRBV29-1 and TRBJ2-7; 10 positions match TRBD1. There are 13 residues in the CDR3. The V gene end was trimmed by 5 bases and the J gene end by 6 bases; junction bases not matched to a gene: 7. Germline lookup yields CDR1 SQVTM and CDR2 ANQGSEA.

J is TRBJ2-5 and V is TRBV4-3; weak D call: TRBD2 (5 bases). Germline V gene sequence: CDR1 LGHNA, CDR2 YSLEER. The germline V and J ends were trimmed by 4 bases and 3 bases, with 15 bases remaining between them. This CDR3 has 15 amino acids. The CDR3 region is CASSLKGVPEETQYF. CDR3 in DNA: TGCGCCAGCAGCCTCAAGGGAGTCCCAGAAGAGACCCAGTACTTC.

The chain recombines TRBV7-2 with TRBJ2-3; 8 bases are a match to TRBD2. The ends lost 0 bases at V and 5 bases at J; junction bases unmatched: 7. The CDR3 spans 16 residues. Germline V gene data show CDR1 as SGHTA and CDR2 as FQGNSA. This chain's CDR3 is CASSLALASGRDTQYF. The CDR3 DNA follows: TGTGCCAGCAGCTTAGCGCTAGCGAGCGGGAGAGATACGCAGTATTTT.

Comments on this clonotype: The junction departs from germline at one end; a sequencing error may be responsible. The chain combines TRBV3-1 with TRBJ2-2, with D perhaps TRBD2 (5 bases). This CDR3 has 15 residues. CDR1 and CDR2 from the germline V gene are LGHDT and YNNKEL (reference sequence). CDR3 nucleotide sequence: TGTGCCAGCAGCCAAGATCGCACCTTCCCCGGGGAGCTGATTTTT. This gives the protein CASSQDRTFPGELIF.

The gene calls are TRBV14 and TRBJ2-6; 8 bases match TRBD1. In germline, CDR1 is SGHDN, CDR2 FVKESK. J lost 4 bases, V lost 4 bases, and 6 bases had no gene match. The CDR3 length is 16 residues. The CDR3 region has the DNA TGTGCCAGCAGCCGACAGGGGCTTTGGGGGGCCAACGTCCTGACTTTC. This translates into CASSRQGLWGANVLTF.

This clonotype was detected only a few times. The chain combines TRBV6-2 or TRBV6-3 with TRBJ2-3; 8 bases match TRBD2. CDR3 length: 15 residues. V lost 0 bases and J lost 6; bases outside the gene matches: 5. The V gene's germline CDR1 is MNHEY and CDR2 SVGEGT. The CDR3 loop is CASSYSGLVRDTQYF. The CDR3 nucleotides read TGTGCCAGCAGTTACTCGGGACTAGTCAGGGATACGCAGTATTTT.

There are a few counts of this clonotype. The genes are TRBV7-3 and TRBJ2-2; no reliable D call. V lost 5 bases and J 3 bases, leaving 19 bases between the germline ends. There are 17 residues in the CDR3. The germline V gene encodes CDR1 SGHTA and CDR2 FQGTGA. The CDR3 region is CASSEKGLASDTGELFF. CDR3 sequence (DNA): TGTGCCAGCAGCGAAAAGGGCCTGGCCTCCGACACCGGGGAGCTGTTTTTT.

The chain combines TRBV12-3 or TRBV12-4 with TRBJ2-5; TRBD1 aligns across 7 bases. The trim removed 5 bases at V and 3 bases at J, leaving 15 bases unmatched. The length of the CDR3 is 17 residues. CDR3 loop: CASSTMGQTRKEETQYF. CDR3 coding DNA: TGTGCCAGCAGTACCATGGGACAGACGCGTAAGGAAGAGACCCAGTACTTC.